This TCR beta chain stems from a study of blood T cells in healthy people across ages. Study-level results: Unsorted PBMC material precluded a definitive naive versus antigen-experienced comparison. A roughly linear age-dependent decrease characterized TCR beta diversity per million T cells.

Germline lookup yields CDR1 SGHRS and CDR2 YFSETQ. Trimming removed 2 bases from V and 2 bases from J; junction bases left unmatched: 12. CDR3 size: 17 residues. This clonotype was counted many times. Its antigen is not identified. The use of a sample-barcoded 5' primer and a J-beta primer mix characterized a second PCR of roughly 7 to 12 cycles. TCRdb redid the calling of the 5' RACE reads with MiXCR, one entry per CDR3 protein. The sample lists around 1,700,000 distinct CDR3 sequences, 28% occurring once. The clonotype was recovered from a woman aged 25-40 years in good health. The sample comprised blood. The chain couples TRBV5-1 to TRBJ2-7; 8 bases map to TRBD2. The chain's CDR3 is CASSFRTSSSSPYEQYF. For the CDR3, the DNA is TGCGCCAGCAGCTTCCGGACTAGCTCATCCTCCCCCTACGAGCAGTACTTC.